These T cell receptor beta chains were read from a single sample in a study of shared clonotypes between healthy human individuals. Sequencing was performed with immunoSEQ multiplex PCR; in TCRdb, only in-frame clones are kept and a portion is missing. The data show fewer than 850,000 clones, with roughly 96% seen just once and about 0.21% held by the top ten. The sequenced sample consisted of naive CD8+ T cells sorted from blood. These receptors originate from a man aged 30 to 45 in good health. CDR3s include the opening cysteine and the closing phenylalanine or tryptophan. The D gene is left open where the match is weak. Size is omitted from some rows. Given values are once, few, many or a class for expanded clones.

TRBJ2-7,TRBD2,TRBV7-2,.,CASSPVGLALDEQYF,TGTGCCAGCAGCCCCGTCGGACTAGCGCTCGACGAGCAGTACTTC
TRBJ1-2,.,TRBV5-1,.,CASSLPRSDRRSYTF,TGCGCCAGCAGCTTGCCCCGGAGCGACCGCCGTTCTTACACCTTC
TRBJ2-1,TRBD2,TRBV7-9,.,CASSSPTKREDNEQFF,TGTGCCAGCAGCTCGCCCACGAAGCGGGAGGATAATGAGCAGTTCTTC
TRBJ2-2,TRBD2,TRBV5-1,.,CASSLPTSGRAANTGELFF,TGCGCCAGCAGCCTACCGACTAGCGGGAGGGCCGCCAACACCGGGGAGCTGTTTTTT
TRBJ1-5,TRBD1,TRBV28,.,CASSQGQGSQPQHF,TGTGCCAGCAGTCAAGGACAGGGGAGTCAGCCCCAGCATTTT
TRBJ2-7,.,TRBV5-1,.,CASSLDSREQYF,TGCGCCAGCAGCTTGGACTCCCGAGAGCAGTACTTC
TRBJ2-7,.,TRBV14,.,CASSQTGDEQYF,TGTGCCAGCAGCCAGACTGGAGACGAGCAGTACTTC
TRBJ2-7,.,TRBV18,.,CASSPEDKAYEQYF,TGTGCCAGCTCACCTGAGGACAAAGCCTACGAGCAGTACTTC
TRBJ1-2,.,TRBV9,.,CASSLYKGGYTF,TGTGCCAGCAGCCTATACAAAGGTGGCTACACCTTC
TRBJ2-1,.,TRBV5-1,.,CASSLEELDSNEQFF,TGCGCCAGCAGCTTGGAGGAGTTGGATAGCAATGAGCAGTTCTTC
TRBJ1-5,.,TRBV28,.,CASSFSFQPQHF,TGTGCCAGCAGTTTCAGTTTCCAGCCCCAGCATTTT
TRBJ2-7,.,TRBV4-1,.,CASSRKWDTSYEQYF,TGCGCCAGCAGCCGAAAATGGGACACGTCCTACGAGCAGTACTTC
TRBJ2-1,.,TRBV11-2,.,CASSLPFSGRGVYNEQFF,TGTGCCAGCAGCTTACCATTCTCGGGGAGGGGGGTATACAATGAGCAGTTCTTC
TRBJ2-4,TRBD1,TRBV27,.,CASSMTGDIQYF,TGTGCCAGCAGTATGACAGGGGACATTCAGTACTTC
TRBJ1-5,.,TRBV12-2,.,CASRPNNQPQHF,TGTGCAAGTCGCCCGAACAATCAGCCCCAGCATTTT
TRBJ1-1,.,TRBV7-9,.,CASSNPSLNTEAFF,TGTGCCAGCAGCAACCCAAGTCTAAACACTGAAGCTTTCTTT
TRBJ2-3,.,TRBV10-3,.,CAISGVVGDTDTQYF,TGTGCCATCAGCGGGGTGGTGGGGGATACAGATACGCAGTATTTT
TRBJ2-7,.,TRBV7-8,once,CASSTAPGRSDDEQYF,TGTGCCAGCAGCACAGCCCCGGGCAGGTCCGACGACGAGCAGTACTTC
TRBJ1-2,.,TRBV7-9,.,CASSLGGGRGYTF,TGTGCCAGCAGCTTAGGAGGAGGGAGAGGCTACACCTTC
TRBJ2-1,.,TRBV15,.,CATEEALSYNEQFF,TGTGCCACCGAGGAGGCCCTCTCCTACAATGAGCAGTTCTTC
TRBJ2-2,.,TRBV13,.,CASSQAVTGELFF,TGTGCCAGCAGCCAGGCCGTCACCGGGGAGCTGTTTTTT
TRBJ1-1,.,TRBV7-2,.,CASSLGRFF,TGTGCCAGCAGCTTAGGGAGGTTCTTT
TRBJ1-2,.,TRBV7-9,once,CASSLVGSLNYGYTF,TGTGCCAGCAGCTTAGTGGGGAGCCTTAACTATGGCTACACCTTC
TRBJ2-7,TRBD1,TRBV9,.,CASGTERTYEQYF,TGTGCCAGTGGGACAGAAAGGACCTACGAGCAGTACTTC
TRBJ2-3,TRBD2,TRBV10-2,.,CASSLLAGGDTDTQYF,TGCGCCAGCAGCCTACTAGCGGGAGGGGACACAGATACGCAGTATTTT
TRBJ2-7,TRBD1,TRBV5-4,.,CASSEAPVGQGYEQYF,TGTGCCAGCAGCGAAGCGCCGGTGGGACAGGGCTACGAGCAGTACTTC
TRBJ2-3,.,TRBV10-1,.,CASSENEAGESPLTNTQYF,TGCGCCAGCAGTGAGAACGAAGCGGGCGAATCTCCCCTTACGAATACGCAGTATTTT
TRBJ2-5,.,TRBV7-9,.,CASSDPWDPDKTGGTQYF,TGTGCCAGCAGCGACCCATGGGACCCGGATAAAACAGGCGGGACCCAGTACTTC
TRBJ2-5,.,TRBV7-9,once,CASSLLSGDPQETQYF,TGTGCCAGCAGCTTATTGTCGGGGGACCCCCAAGAGACCCAGTACTTC
TRBJ1-2,.,TRBV9,.,CASSFTLTGFSTF,TGTGCCAGCAGCTTCACTTTGACAGGTTTCTCCACCTTC